A single sample gave rise to the 11 T cell receptor beta chains below, sequenced in a study of memory CD4+ T cells and cytomegalovirus serostatus. Repertoires were generated with immunoSEQ multiplex PCR, while TCRdb's copy carries only in-frame clones and drops some. The sample holds 30,000 to 50,000 clones, around 78% seen once. The sort gate was single viable CD3+CD4+CD8-CD45RO+ cells for memory CD4+ T cells. Sequencing was carried out using memory CD4+ T cells from blood. The source is an adult in good health and CMV-seronegative.

This clone was found a few times. This sequence joins TRBV5-8 and TRBJ1-5; 7 nucleotides match TRBD1. The germline V gene has CDR1 SGHTS and CDR2 YDEGEE. There are 16 residues in the CDR3. The V and J ends lost 4 bases and 6 bases, in that order; junction bases with no gene match: 13. The chain's CDR3 is CASSRYTGERIQPQHF. In nucleotides, the CDR3 is TGTGCCAGCAGCCGGTATACAGGGGAAAGGATTCAGCCCCAGCATTTT.

The genes are TRBV7-6 and TRBJ2-3; D unclear. Deletions cut 2 bases from V and 2 bases from J, with 11 bases between. The CDR3 is 15 amino acids. Germline V lookup: CDR1 SGHVS, CDR2 FNYEAQ. This CDR3 is CASSLISLSTDTQYF. DNA for the CDR3: TGTGCCAGCAGCTTAATCAGTCTTTCCACAGATACGCAGTATTTT.

This clone was found once. J is TRBJ2-2 and V is TRBV7-3; 7 bases are a match to TRBD2. Germline loops: CDR1 SGHTA, CDR2 FQGTGA. CDR3 length equals 15 residues. Trimming removed 5 bases from V and 6 bases from J; junction bases left unmatched: 9. The CDR3 DNA reads as TGTGCCAGCAGCCCGGCGGGAGCGGAGGCCGGGGAGCTGTTTTTT. It translates to CASSPAGAEAGELFF.

CDR3 nucleotides: TGTGCCATCAGTGAGAAGGGAAGAGACACTGAAGCTTTCTTT. Encoded protein: CAISEKGRDTEAFF. The V gene is TRBV10-3, the J gene TRBJ1-1; D gene ambiguous. The CDR3 runs 14 residues. Germline values: CDR1 ENHRY, CDR2 SYGVKD. V lost 2 bases and J lost 3, with 10 bases in between.

This CDR3 is CASSSSGQRNTEAFF. CDR3 in DNA: TGTGCCAGCAGCTCCTCGGGACAGCGGAACACTGAAGCTTTCTTT. The genes are TRBV7-2 and TRBJ1-1; 7 positions agree with TRBD1. The CDR3 is made up of 15 amino acids. Germline V lookup: CDR1 SGHTA, CDR2 FQGNSA. The V segment lost 4 bases and the J segment 1 base; nucleotides outside the gene matches: 6.

The V and J genes are TRBV5-1 and TRBJ1-2; 9 bases map to TRBD1. Germline V gives CDR1 SGHRS, CDR2 YFSETQ. The CDR3 loop spans 12 amino acids. The junction had 2 bases not matched to a gene; V was cut back by 4 bases and J by 7 bases. For the CDR3, the DNA is TGCGCCAGCAGCCCGGGACAGGGTGGCTACACCTTC. Its translation: CASSPGQGGYTF.

The chain carries TRBV5-1 and TRBJ2-5; D possibly corresponds to TRBD1 (6 bases). Germline-derived CDR1 and CDR2 are SGHRS and YFSETQ. This CDR3 contains 14 residues. Trimming took off 1 base at V and 1 base at J, with 8 bases between the two ends. For the CDR3, the DNA is TGCGCCAGCAGCTTGTACAGGGCCCAAGAGACCCAGTACTTC. Residues: CASSLYRAQETQYF. The whole variable domain, remainder taken from reference TRBV5-1 and TRBJ2-5, is KAGVTQTPRYLIKTRGQQVTLSCSPISGHRSVSWYQQTPGQGLQFLFEYFSETQRNKGNFPGRFSGRQFSNSRSEMNVSTLELGDSALYLCASSLYRAQETQYFGPGTRLLVL.

The rearrangement joins TRBV2 to TRBJ1-4; no reliable D call. The CDR3 sequence is 14 residues long. The germline CDR1 and CDR2 sequences are SNHLY and FYNNEI. V lost 3 bases to trimming and J lost 4 bases, with 9 bases between them. The CDR3 DNA sequence: TGTGCCAGCAGTGAGGCGGTCCGTAATGAAAAACTGTTTTTT. The encoded protein is CASSEAVRNEKLFF.

The chain couples TRBV5-6 to TRBJ1-1, with D possibly matching TRBD1 (6 bases). The CDR3 is 16 residues long. Trimming took off 5 bases at V and 3 bases at J, with 20 bases between the two ends. Germline assignment: CDR1 SGHDT and CDR2 YYEEEE. The CDR3 here is CASSSGWGRGDTEAFF. The CDR3 DNA is TGTGCCAGCAGTTCCGGCTGGGGGAGGGGGGACACTGAAGCTTTCTTT.

The genes are TRBV11-2 and TRBJ1-6; D is unclear. The CDR3 length is 12 residues. The germline V gene encodes CDR1 SGHAT and CDR2 FQNNGV. Trimming took 6 bases from V and 7 from J, leaving 7 bases between them. The CDR3 sequence is CASSLRNSPLHF. CDR3 in DNA: TGTGCCAGCAGTTTAAGGAATTCACCCCTCCACTTT.

The rearrangement joins TRBV7-9 to TRBJ2-5, with D possibly TRBD1 on 6 matching bases. Trimming pared 2 bases from V and 3 bases from J, leaving 13 bases between. The length of the CDR3 is 15 residues. Germline V gives CDR1 SEHNR, CDR2 FQNEAQ (reference sequence). The CDR3 is CASSLTQGIEETQYF. For the CDR3, the DNA is TGTGCCAGCAGCTTAACACAGGGAATTGAAGAGACCCAGTACTTC. Full variable domain (outside the CDR3, taken from reference TRBV7-9 and TRBJ2-5): DTGVSQNPRHKITKRGQNVTFRCDPISEHNRLYWYRQTLGQGPEFLTYFQNEAQLEKSRLLSDRFSAERPKGSFSTLEIQRTEQGDSAMYLCASSLTQGIEETQYFGPGTRLLVL.